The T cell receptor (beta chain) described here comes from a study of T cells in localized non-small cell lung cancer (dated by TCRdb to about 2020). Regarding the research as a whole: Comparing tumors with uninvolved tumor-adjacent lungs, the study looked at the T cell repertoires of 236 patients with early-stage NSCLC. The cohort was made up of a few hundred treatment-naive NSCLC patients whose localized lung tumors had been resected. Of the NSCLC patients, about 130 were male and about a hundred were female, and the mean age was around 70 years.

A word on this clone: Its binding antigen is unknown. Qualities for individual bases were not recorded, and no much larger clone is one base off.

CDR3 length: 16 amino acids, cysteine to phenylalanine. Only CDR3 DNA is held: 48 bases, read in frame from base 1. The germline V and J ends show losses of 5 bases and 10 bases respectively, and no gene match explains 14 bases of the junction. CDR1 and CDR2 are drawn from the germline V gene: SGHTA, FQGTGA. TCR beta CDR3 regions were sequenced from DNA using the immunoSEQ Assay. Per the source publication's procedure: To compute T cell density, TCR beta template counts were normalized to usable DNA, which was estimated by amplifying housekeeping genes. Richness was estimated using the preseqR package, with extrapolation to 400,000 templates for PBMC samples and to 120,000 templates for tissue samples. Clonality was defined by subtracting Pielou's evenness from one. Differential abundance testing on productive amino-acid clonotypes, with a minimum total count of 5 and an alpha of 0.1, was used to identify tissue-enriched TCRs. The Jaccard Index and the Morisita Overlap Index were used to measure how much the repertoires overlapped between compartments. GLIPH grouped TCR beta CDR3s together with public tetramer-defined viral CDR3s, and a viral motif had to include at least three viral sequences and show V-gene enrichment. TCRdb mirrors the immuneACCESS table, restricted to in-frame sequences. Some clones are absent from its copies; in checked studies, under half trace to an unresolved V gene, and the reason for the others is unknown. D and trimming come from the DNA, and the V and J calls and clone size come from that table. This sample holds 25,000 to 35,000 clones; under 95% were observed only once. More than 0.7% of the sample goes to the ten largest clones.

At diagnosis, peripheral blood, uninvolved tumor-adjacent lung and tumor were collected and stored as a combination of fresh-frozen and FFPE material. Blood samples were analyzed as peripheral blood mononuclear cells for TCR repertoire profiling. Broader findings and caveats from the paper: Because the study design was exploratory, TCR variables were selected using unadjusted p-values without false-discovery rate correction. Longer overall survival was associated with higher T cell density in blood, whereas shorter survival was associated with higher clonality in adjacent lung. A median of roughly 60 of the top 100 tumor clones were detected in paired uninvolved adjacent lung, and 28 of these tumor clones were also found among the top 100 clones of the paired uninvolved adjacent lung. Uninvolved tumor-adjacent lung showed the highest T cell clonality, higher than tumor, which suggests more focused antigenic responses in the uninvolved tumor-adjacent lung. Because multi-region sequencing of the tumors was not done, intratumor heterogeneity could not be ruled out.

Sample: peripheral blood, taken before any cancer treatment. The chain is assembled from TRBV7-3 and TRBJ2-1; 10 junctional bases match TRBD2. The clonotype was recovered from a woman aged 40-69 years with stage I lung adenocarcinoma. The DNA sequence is TGTGCCAGCAGCCCACCCGGGGCTAGCGGGAGAGGAGAGCAGTTCTTC. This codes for CASSPPGASGRGEQFF.